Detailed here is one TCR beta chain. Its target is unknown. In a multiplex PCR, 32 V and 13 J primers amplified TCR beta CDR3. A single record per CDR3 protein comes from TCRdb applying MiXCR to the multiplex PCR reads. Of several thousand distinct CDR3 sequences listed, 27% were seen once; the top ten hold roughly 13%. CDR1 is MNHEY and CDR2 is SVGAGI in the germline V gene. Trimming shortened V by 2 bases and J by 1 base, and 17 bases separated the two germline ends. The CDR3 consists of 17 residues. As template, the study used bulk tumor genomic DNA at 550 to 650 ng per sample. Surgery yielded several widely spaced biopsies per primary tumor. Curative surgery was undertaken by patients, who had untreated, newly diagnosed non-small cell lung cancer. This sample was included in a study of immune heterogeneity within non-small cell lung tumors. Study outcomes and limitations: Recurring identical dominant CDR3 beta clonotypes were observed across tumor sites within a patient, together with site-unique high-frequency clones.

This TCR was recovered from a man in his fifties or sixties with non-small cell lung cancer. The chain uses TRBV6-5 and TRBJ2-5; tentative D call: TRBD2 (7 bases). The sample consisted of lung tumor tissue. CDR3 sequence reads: CASSYLGKGGVQETQYF. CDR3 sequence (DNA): TGTGCCAGCAGTTACCTTGGAAAGGGGGGGGTCCAAGAGACCCAGTACTTC.